The clone carrying this TCR beta chain was counted between two and nine times. UMIs and sample barcodes were carried by the TCR alpha and TCR beta cDNA libraries that 5'RACE produced using constant-segment primers. TCRdb called the 5' RACE reads again in MiXCR, with one record for every CDR3 protein. The repertoire holds approximately 60,000 distinct CDR3 sequences, with 9.3% as singletons. This specimen belongs to a study of T-cell memory formation after mild COVID-19. This receptor was obtained from a man younger than 35 who had mild COVID-19 (a few samples of this study predate the infection). Cell type and time point are not known. Sequences were obtained from PBMCs or a T cell subset sorted from them (not recorded which).

The CDR3 DNA is TGCAGTGCTAGAGATCGTCTGGGGGGAGAAGAGACCCAGTACTTC. This translates into CSARDRLGGEETQYF. V and J are TRBV20-1 and TRBJ2-5; D possibly corresponds to TRBD2 (6 bases). CDR3 length: 15 amino acids. Looked up from germline, CDR1 is DFQATT and CDR2 is SNEGSKA (reference sequence). V dropped 0 bases and J dropped 3 bases, with 14 bases sitting between them.